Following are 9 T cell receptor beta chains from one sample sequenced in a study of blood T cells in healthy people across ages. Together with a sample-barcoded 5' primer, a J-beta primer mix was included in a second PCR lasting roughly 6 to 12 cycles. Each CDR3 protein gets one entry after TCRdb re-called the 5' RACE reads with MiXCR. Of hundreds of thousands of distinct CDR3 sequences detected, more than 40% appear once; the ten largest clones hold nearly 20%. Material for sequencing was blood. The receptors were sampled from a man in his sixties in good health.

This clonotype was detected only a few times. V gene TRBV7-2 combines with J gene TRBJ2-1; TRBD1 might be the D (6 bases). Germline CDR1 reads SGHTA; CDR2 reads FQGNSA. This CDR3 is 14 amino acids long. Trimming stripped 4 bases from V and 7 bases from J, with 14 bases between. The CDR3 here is CASSSTGQWNEQFF. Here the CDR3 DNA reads TGTGCCAGCAGCTCGACAGGACAGTGGAATGAGCAGTTCTTC. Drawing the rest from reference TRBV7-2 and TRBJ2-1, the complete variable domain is GAGVSQSPSNKVTEKGKDVELRCDPISGHTALYWYRQSLGQGLEFLIYFQGNSAPDKSGLPSDRFSAERTGGSVSTLTIQRTQQEDSAVYLCASSSTGQWNEQFFGPGTRLTVL.

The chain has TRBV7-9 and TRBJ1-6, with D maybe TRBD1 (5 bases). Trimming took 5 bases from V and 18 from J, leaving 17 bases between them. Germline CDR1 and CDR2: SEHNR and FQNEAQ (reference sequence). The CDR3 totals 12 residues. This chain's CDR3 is CASSPNHDSPHF. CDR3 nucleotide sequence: TGTGCCAGCAGCCCCAACCACGACAGCCCCCACTTT.

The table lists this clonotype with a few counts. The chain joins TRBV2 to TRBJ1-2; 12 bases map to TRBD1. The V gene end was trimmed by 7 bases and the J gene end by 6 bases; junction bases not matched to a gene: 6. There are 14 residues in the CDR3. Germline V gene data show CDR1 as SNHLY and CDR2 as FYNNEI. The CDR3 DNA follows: TGTGCCAGCAAATCCGGGACAGGGGGCGATGGCTACACCTTC. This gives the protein CASKSGTGGDGYTF.

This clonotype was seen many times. The CDR3 spells CASSSIATVSYEQYF. DNA of the CDR3: TGTGCCAGCAGTTCAATAGCGACTGTCTCCTACGAGCAGTACTTC. The chain links TRBV6-2 or TRBV6-3 to TRBJ2-7; a possible D gene is TRBD2 (5 bases). Looked up from germline, CDR1 is MNHEY and CDR2 is SVGEGT. This CDR3 is 15 amino acids long. Between the trimmed V and J ends, which lost 4 bases and 0 bases, there was a span of 13 bases.

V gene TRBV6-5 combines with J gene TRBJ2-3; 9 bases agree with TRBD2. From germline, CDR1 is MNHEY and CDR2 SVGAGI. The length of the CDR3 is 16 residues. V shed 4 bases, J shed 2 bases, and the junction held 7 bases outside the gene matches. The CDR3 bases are TGTGCCAGCAGTTCCGCGACTAGCGGAGACACAGATACGCAGTATTTT. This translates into CASSSATSGDTDTQYF.

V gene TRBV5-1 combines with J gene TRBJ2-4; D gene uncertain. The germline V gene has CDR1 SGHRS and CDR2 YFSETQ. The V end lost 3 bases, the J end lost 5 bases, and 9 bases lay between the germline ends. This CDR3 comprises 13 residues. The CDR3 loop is CASSCGQENIQYF. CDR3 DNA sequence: TGCGCCAGCAGCTGTGGGCAAGAAAACATTCAGTACTTC.

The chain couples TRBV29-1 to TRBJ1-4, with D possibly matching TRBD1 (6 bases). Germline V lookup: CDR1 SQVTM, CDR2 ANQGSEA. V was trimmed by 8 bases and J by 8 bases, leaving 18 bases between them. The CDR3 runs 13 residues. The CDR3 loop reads CSTKEGGREKLFF. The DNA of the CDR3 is TGCAGCACAAAAGAGGGGGGCAGGGAAAAACTGTTTTTT.

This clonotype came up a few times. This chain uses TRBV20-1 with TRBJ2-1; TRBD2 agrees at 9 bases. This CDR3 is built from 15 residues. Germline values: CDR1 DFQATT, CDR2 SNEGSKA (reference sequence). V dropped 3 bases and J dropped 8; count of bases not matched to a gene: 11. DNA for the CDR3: TGCAGTGCTAGGGCGGCTAGCGGGAAAACGGATGAGCAGTTCTTC. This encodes CSARAASGKTDEQFF.

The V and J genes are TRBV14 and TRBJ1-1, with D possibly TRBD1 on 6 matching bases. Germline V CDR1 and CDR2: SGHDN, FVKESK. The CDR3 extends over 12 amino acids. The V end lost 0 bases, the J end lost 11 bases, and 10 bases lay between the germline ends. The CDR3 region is CASSQDGTRAFF. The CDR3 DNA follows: TGTGCCAGCAGCCAAGATGGGACAAGGGCTTTCTTT.